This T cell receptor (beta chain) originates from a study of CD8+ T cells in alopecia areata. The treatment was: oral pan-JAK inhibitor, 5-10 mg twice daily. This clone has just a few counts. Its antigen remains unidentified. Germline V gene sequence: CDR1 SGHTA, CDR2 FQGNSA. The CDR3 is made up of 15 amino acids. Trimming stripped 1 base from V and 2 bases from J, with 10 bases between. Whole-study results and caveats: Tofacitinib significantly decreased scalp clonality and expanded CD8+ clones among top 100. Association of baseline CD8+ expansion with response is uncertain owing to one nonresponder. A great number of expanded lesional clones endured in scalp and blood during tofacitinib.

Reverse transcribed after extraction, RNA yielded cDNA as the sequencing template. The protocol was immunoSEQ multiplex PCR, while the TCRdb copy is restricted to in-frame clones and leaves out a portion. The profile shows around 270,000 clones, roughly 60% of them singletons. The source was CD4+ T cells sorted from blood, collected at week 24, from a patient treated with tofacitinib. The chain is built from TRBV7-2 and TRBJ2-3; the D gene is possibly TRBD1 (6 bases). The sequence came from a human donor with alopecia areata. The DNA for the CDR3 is TGTGCCAGCAGCTTAGACGTGGGGGCCACAGATACGCAGTATTTT. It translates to CASSLDVGATDTQYF.